These 30 T cell receptor beta chains share one sample of origin, sequenced in a study of regulatory T cells in long-lasting Graves disease. Arm-PCR with iRepertoire HTBI primers amplified the CDR3 regions for these TCR beta libraries. Via MiXCR, TCRdb re-called the multiplex PCR reads, giving one row per CDR3 protein. This sample has 310,000 or so distinct CDR3 sequences, with 20% to 25% found just once. This sample's time point: persistent/refractory GD, antithyroid drugs over 5 years with positive TRAb. The authors made the TCR library using RNA they extracted from PBMCs. The material was peripheral blood mononuclear cells (PBMCs), obtained when the disease was refractory, from a patient treated with antithyroid drugs. Source of these receptors: a female donor with Graves disease.

This clonotype has just a few counts. The V gene is TRBV28, the J gene TRBJ1-5; D is undetermined. Germline V gene data show CDR1 as MDHEN and CDR2 as SYDVKM. V gave up 2 bases and J gave up 6 bases, with 8 bases separating them. The CDR3 covers 13 residues. The CDR3 here is CASSLIGPQPQHF. Here the CDR3 DNA reads TGTGCCAGCAGTTTAATAGGGCCTCAGCCCCAGCATTTT.

J is TRBJ2-5 and V is TRBV15, with TRBD1 matching 8 bases. Germline V gene sequence: CDR1 LNHNV, CDR2 YYDKDF (reference sequence). The CDR3 totals 15 residues. The junction had 3 bases not matched to a gene; V was cut back by 1 base and J by 2 bases. CDR3 region: CATSRAGQGQETQYF. The DNA of the CDR3 is TGTGCCACCAGCAGAGCAGGACAGGGACAAGAGACCCAGTACTTC. Combining the CDR3 with reference TRBV15 and TRBJ2-5 gives the whole variable domain DAMVIQNPRYQVTQFGKPVTLSCSQTLNHNVMYWYQQKSSQAPKLLFHYYDKDFNNEADTPDNFQSRRPNTSFCFLDIRSPGLGDTAMYLCATSRAGQGQETQYFGPGTRLLVL.

This clonotype was detected only a few times. V usage is TRBV4-2 and J usage is TRBJ1-4; D gene uncertain. Per germline, CDR1 LGHNA and CDR2 YNFKEQ. Trimming took 0 bases from V and 7 from J, leaving 15 bases between them. The CDR3 has 16 residues. The chain's CDR3 is CASSQDLGRLVEKLFF. CDR3 bases: TGTGCCAGCAGCCAAGATTTAGGCAGGCTGGTTGAAAAACTGTTTTTT.

The chain is built from TRBV9 and TRBJ2-5; D might be TRBD2 (5 bases). Trimming stripped 0 bases from V and 3 bases from J, with 9 bases between. This CDR3 region has 14 residues. Germline V lookup: CDR1 SGDLS, CDR2 YYNGEE. The CDR3, as DNA: TGTGCCAGCAGCGTAGCGGGAAATGAAGAGACCCAGTACTTC. Protein: CASSVAGNEETQYF.

This clonotype has ten or more counts. The limits of the CDR3 on the DNA are not certain, so only TCRdb's listed CDR3 is given. V gene TRBV28 combines with J gene TRBJ1-5. The CDR3 region is 18 residues in length, termini included. CDR1 MDHEN and CDR2 SYDVKM come from the germline V gene. The CDR3 region is CASSLYFGGDVSNQPQHF.

This clonotype appeared a few times. V gene TRBV27 combines with J gene TRBJ2-2; no clear D gene. CDR1 MNHEY and CDR2 SMNVEV come from the germline V gene (reference sequence). This CDR3 is 15 amino acids long. The germline V and J ends were trimmed by 2 bases and 0 bases, with 7 bases remaining between them. The CDR3 is CASSLSLANTGELFF. In nucleotides, the CDR3 is TGTGCCAGCAGTTTAAGTCTGGCGAACACCGGGGAGCTGTTTTTT.

This clonotype was seen a handful of times. This chain joins TRBV19 and TRBJ1-6, with D perhaps matching TRBD1 (6 bases). Per the germline V gene, CDR1 is LNHDA and CDR2 is SQIVND (reference sequence). V lost 9 bases and J lost 7, with 16 bases in between. The CDR3 sequence is 14 residues long. The CDR3 protein is CASTTGTFNSPLHF. In DNA form, the CDR3 reads TGTGCCAGCACCACCGGGACATTCAATTCACCCCTCCACTTT.

The chain couples TRBV7-9 to TRBJ2-7; TRBD2 matches 7 bases. CDR3 length equals 15 residues. Germline V gives CDR1 SEHNR, CDR2 FQNEAQ (reference sequence). V dropped 2 bases and J dropped 4; count of bases not matched to a gene: 8. This CDR3 reads CASSLIGGSGYEQYF. In DNA, the CDR3 is TGTGCCAGCAGCTTAATAGGCGGGAGTGGGTACGAGCAGTACTTC.

This clonotype ranks as medium-sized. The V and J genes are TRBV29-1 and TRBJ1-1; 9 nucleotides agree with TRBD1. In germline, CDR1 is SQVTM, CDR2 ANQGSEA. The CDR3 loop spans 13 amino acids. V gave up 4 bases and J gave up 1 base; unmatched junction bases: 1. CDR3 protein: CSVGDRANTEAFF. In DNA, the CDR3 is TGCAGCGTTGGGGACAGGGCGAACACTGAAGCTTTCTTT. Full variable domain (remainder filled in from reference TRBV29-1 and TRBJ1-1): SAVISQKPSRDICQRGTSLTIQCQVDSQVTMMFWYRQQPGQSLTLIATANQGSEATYESGFVIDKFPISRPNLTFSTLTVSNMSPEDSSIYLCSVGDRANTEAFFGQGTRLTVV.

The chain links TRBV9 to TRBJ2-7; a weak D match, TRBD2 (5 bases). The CDR3 totals 16 residues. Germline CDR1 SGDLS, CDR2 YYNGEE. V was shortened by 4 bases and J by 2 bases, with 19 bases between the two germline ends. CDR3 protein: CASSPGLGLGAYEQYF. In nucleotides, the CDR3 is TGTGCCAGCAGCCCCGGTCTTGGACTGGGCGCCTACGAGCAGTACTTC. The whole variable domain, filled in from reference TRBV9 and TRBJ2-7, reads DSGVTQTPKHLITATGQRVTLRCSPRSGDLSVYWYQQSLDQGLQFLIQYYNGEERAKGNILERFSAQQFPDLHSELNLSSLELGDSALYFCASSPGLGLGAYEQYFGPGTRLTVT.

This clonotype was picked up many times. The CDR3 loop is CASRDPGTHNSPLHF. As DNA, the CDR3 is TGTGCCAGCAGGGACCCCGGGACTCACAATTCACCCCTCCACTTT. V and J are TRBV28 and TRBJ1-6; D possibly corresponds to TRBD1 (5 bases). V was cut by 6 bases and J by 7 bases, with 16 bases left in between. This CDR3 is 15 amino acids long. In germline, CDR1 is MDHEN, CDR2 SYDVKM.

The table lists this clonotype with a few counts. V and J are TRBV7-6 and TRBJ2-7; D uncertain. Germline values: CDR1 SGHVS, CDR2 FNYEAQ. This CDR3 region has 18 residues. V lost 3 bases, J lost 0 bases, and 21 bases lay in between. CDR3: CASSLKAGPPLYSYEQYF. DNA of the CDR3: TGTGCCAGCAGCTTGAAGGCAGGCCCCCCGTTATACTCCTACGAGCAGTACTTC.

Many counts were recorded for this clonotype. V gene TRBV7-2 combines with J gene TRBJ1-4, with 10 bases aligning to TRBD1. V dropped 4 bases and J dropped 6; count of bases not matched to a gene: 2. The germline V gene encodes CDR1 SGHTA and CDR2 FQGNSA. This CDR3 comprises 14 residues. The CDR3 bases are TGTGCCAGCAGCTCGGACAGGGGGGATGAAAAACTGTTTTTT. This gives the protein CASSSDRGDEKLFF.

This clonotype was observed at least ten times. The J gene is TRBJ2-7, the V gene TRBV11-2; the D is unclear. V lost 2 bases to trimming and J lost 2 bases, with 4 bases between them. The germline CDR1 and CDR2 sequences are SGHAT and FQNNGV. The CDR3 contains 12 residues. The CDR3 loop reads CASSLYTYEQYF. In nucleotides, the CDR3 is TGTGCCAGCAGCTTATATACCTACGAGCAGTACTTC.

This clonotype was counted ten times or more. The chain links TRBV12-3 or TRBV12-4 to TRBJ1-1; TRBD1 matches 7 bases. V lost 7 bases to trimming and J lost 1 base; unmatched junction nucleotides: 6. CDR3 length equals 14 residues. The CDR3 sequence is CASIKGTENTEAFF. The CDR3 DNA follows: TGTGCCAGCATAAAAGGGACAGAGAACACTGAAGCTTTCTTT.

This clonotype was detected only a few times. J is TRBJ1-1 and V is TRBV28; maybe TRBD1 (5 bases). V lost 5 bases to trimming and J lost 3 bases, with 25 bases between them. The CDR3 covers 18 residues. Germline lookup yields CDR1 MDHEN and CDR2 SYDVKM. DNA of the CDR3: TGTGCCAGCAGTCCGACGGGCCAGGGCAACTTTGGGGACACTGAAGCTTTCTTT. Translation: CASSPTGQGNFGDTEAFF. Looking up the rest from reference TRBV28 and TRBJ1-1 gives the full variable domain: DVKVTQSSRYLVKRTGEKVFLECVQDMDHENMFWYRQDPGLGLRLIYFSYDVKMKEKGDIPEGYSVSREKKERFSLILESASTNQTSMYLCASSPTGQGNFGDTEAFFGQGTRLTVV.

Details on this clonotype: It may be a read error: a sequence one base away is much more abundant. The chain has TRBV27 and TRBJ2-7; TRBD2 matches at 10 bases. The length of the CDR3 is 13 residues. The V segment lost 8 bases and the J segment 5 bases; nucleotides outside the gene matches: 6. Germline V gives CDR1 MNHEY, CDR2 SMNVEV (reference sequence). The CDR3 loop reads CASGTSAFHEQYF. CDR3 nucleotides: TGTGCCAGCGGGACTAGCGCTTTCCACGAGCAGTACTTC.

On this clonotype: Given a much more abundant clone one base away, this may be a read error. The gene calls are TRBV11-2 and TRBJ1-2; D unclear. CDR3 length equals 14 residues. Germline-derived CDR1 and CDR2 are SGHAT and FQNNGV. The CDR3 spells CASSPNQENYGHTF. The DNA of the CDR3 is TGTGCCAGCAGCCCGAACCAGGAGAACTATGGCCACACCTTC.

In its sample, this clonotype was seen a few times. V and J are TRBV4-3 and TRBJ1-5; possible D gene TRBD1, 5 bases. With 2 bases removed from V and 14 bases from J, the gap between germline ends came to 19 bases. Germline V gene lookup returns CDR1 LGHNA and CDR2 YSLEER. The CDR3 is 14 amino acids. CDR3 protein: CASSQTGRTRLKHF. Written as DNA, the CDR3 is TGCGCCAGCAGCCAAACCGGAAGGACACGATTAAAGCATTTT.

In its sample, this clonotype was seen a few times. This chain links TRBV11-1 with TRBJ2-1; tentatively, D is TRBD2 (5 bases). The CDR3 runs to 16 residues. The germline V gene has CDR1 SGHAT and CDR2 FQDESV (reference sequence). Trimming took 2 bases from V and 7 from J, leaving 18 bases between them. The CDR3, as DNA: TGTGCCAGCAGCTTAAGTCTAGCACCTCCGAGGAATGAGCAGTTCTTC. Translating gives CASSLSLAPPRNEQFF.

The chain carries TRBV12-3 or TRBV12-4 and TRBJ2-5, with D possibly called TRBD1 or TRBD2 (7 bases each). This CDR3 is built from 16 residues. V was cut by 6 bases and J by 0 bases, with 17 bases left in between. CDR3 nucleotide sequence: TGTGCCAGCAGCCCGACAGGGAGGGACTACCAAGAGACCCAGTACTTC. Protein sequence: CASSPTGRDYQETQYF.

The chain is built from TRBV12-5 and TRBJ2-2, with D possibly TRBD2 on 6 matching bases. Germline CDR1 LGHNT, CDR2 FRNRAP. The CDR3 is 17 amino acids. The V gene lost 1 base and the J gene lost 5 bases, with 17 bases spanning the gap. The CDR3 loop reads CASGLAGDSMGTGELFF. The CDR3 bases are TGTGCTAGTGGTTTGGCCGGGGACTCCATGGGGACCGGGGAGCTGTTTTTT.

The table lists this clonotype with a few counts. For the CDR3, the DNA is TGTGCCAGTAGTATTCTAGGCGCCAACTATGGCTACACCTTC. Amino acids: CASSILGANYGYTF. The J gene is TRBJ1-2, the V gene TRBV19; D unclear. The V and J ends lost 3 bases and 2 bases respectively, with 10 bases between them. The germline V gene encodes CDR1 LNHDA and CDR2 SQIVND (reference sequence). This CDR3 has 14 amino acids.

The chain has TRBV10-3 and TRBJ2-5; 10 bases are a match to TRBD1. The ends lost 10 bases at V and 2 bases at J; junction bases unmatched: 7. The CDR3 totals 14 residues. Germline CDR1 is ENHRY and CDR2 is SYGVKD. CDR3: CATRQGATQETQYF. CDR3 nucleotides: TGTGCCACCAGACAGGGGGCCACGCAAGAGACCCAGTACTTC.

This chain connects TRBV12-3 or TRBV12-4 to TRBJ2-7; 7 nucleotides line up with TRBD1. CDR3 size: 13 residues. Trimming at V came to 6 bases and at J to 7 bases, leaving 9 bases not matched to a gene. The CDR3 nucleotides are TGTGCCAGCAGGGCGACAGGGACGAGGGAGCAGTACTTC. It translates to CASRATGTREQYF.

This clonotype was recorded at least ten times. V usage is TRBV2 and J usage is TRBJ1-2; TRBD1 might be the D (5 bases). The CDR3 loop spans 12 amino acids. CDR1 SNHLY and CDR2 FYNNEI come from the germline V gene. The V end was cut by 9 bases, the J end by 3 bases, with 11 bases between. CDR3 nucleotides: TGTGCCAGTTTCCGGGGCCACTATGGCTACACCTTC. This codes for CASFRGHYGYTF.

The V gene is TRBV20-1, the J gene TRBJ1-1; TRBD1 agrees at 7 bases. There are 13 residues in the CDR3. The V and J ends lost 4 bases and 11 bases, in that order; junction bases with no gene match: 13. CDR1 DFQATT and CDR2 SNEGSKA come from the germline V gene (reference sequence). Written as DNA, the CDR3 is TGCAGTGCTACCCCCGGGACAGCCGTGATCGCTTTCTTT. Its protein is CSATPGTAVIAFF.

The chain couples TRBV28 to TRBJ2-2; D not certain. The length of the CDR3 is 15 residues. CDR1 is MDHEN and CDR2 is SYDVKM in the germline V gene. The V end lost 8 bases, the J end lost 4 bases, and 17 bases lay between the germline ends. The CDR3 loop reads CASRKGSVFTGELFF. DNA for the CDR3: TGTGCCAGCCGTAAGGGTTCCGTCTTCACCGGGGAGCTGTTTTTT.

The chain recombines TRBV20-1 with TRBJ2-2; 7 bases are a match to TRBD1. Germline CDR1 DFQATT, CDR2 SNEGSKA (reference sequence). The J segment lost 4 bases and the V segment lost 1 base, leaving 9 bases of the junction unmatched. The CDR3 is 16 amino acids. CDR3 sequence reads: CSARGATGSITGELFF. Written as DNA, the CDR3 is TGCAGTGCTAGAGGAGCGACAGGGTCGATCACCGGGGAGCTGTTTTTT.

Points on this clonotype: A clone one base away is much larger, so this may be a read error. The chain has TRBV27 and TRBJ1-1; 7 bases are shared with TRBD1. After removal of 5 bases from V and 1 base from J, the junction contained 1 base not matched to a gene. The germline CDR1 and CDR2 sequences are MNHEY and SMNVEV (reference sequence). The CDR3 consists of 13 residues. CDR3 in DNA: TGTGCCAGCAGTACAGGGGCGAACACTGAAGCTTTCTTT. It specifies CASSTGANTEAFF.